These 5 T cell receptor beta chains originate from one sample sequenced in a study of blood T cell repertoires in COVID-19. Assay used: immunoSEQ multiplex PCR; TCRdb lists only in-frame clones, some missing. The sample lists about 190,000 clones, about 78% occurring once. Source material: PBMCs or T cells enriched from blood (not recorded which). These receptors were obtained from a woman in her forties or fifties who had recovered from COVID-19.

This chain connects TRBV30 to TRBJ2-3; 8 bases map to TRBD2. The CDR3 contains 14 residues. V shed 0 bases and J 5 bases; nucleotides not matched to a gene: 4. Per the germline V gene, CDR1 is GTSNPN and CDR2 is SVGIG (reference sequence). The CDR3 bases are TGTGCCTGGAGTGTAGCGGGAGCTTTAGATACGCAGTATTTT. Its translation is CAWSVAGALDTQYF. Variable domain in full (rest from reference TRBV30 and TRBJ2-3): SQTIHQWPATLVQPVGSPLSLECTVEGTSNPNLYWYRQAAGRGLQLLFYSVGIGQISSEVPQNLSASRPQDRQFILSSKKLLLSDSGFYLCAWSVAGALDTQYFGPGTRLTVL.

The genes are TRBV10-3 and TRBJ1-4, with 7 bases identical to TRBD1. CDR1 and CDR2 (germline): ENHRY, SYGVKD. The CDR3 extends over 13 amino acids. V lost 6 bases to trimming and J lost 8 bases; unmatched junction nucleotides: 6. CDR3 coding DNA: TGTGCCATCAGGATACAGGGGAGAGAAAAACTGTTTTTT. This gives the protein CAIRIQGREKLFF.

The chain couples TRBV6-5 to TRBJ2-3; 11 bases line up with TRBD2. Per germline, CDR1 MNHEY and CDR2 SVGAGI. V lost 6 bases, J lost 6 bases, and 8 bases stayed unmatched. This CDR3 spans 15 amino acids. CDR3 nucleotide sequence: TGTGCCAGCAGGACAACTAGCGGGGGTTCGGATACGCAGTATTTT. Amino acid sequence: CASRTTSGGSDTQYF.

This chain connects TRBV5-4 to TRBJ2-7; 10 bases align to TRBD1. Unmatched junction bases numbered 6, after V lost 0 bases and J lost 3 bases. CDR1 is SGHNT and CDR2 is YYREEE in the germline V gene (reference sequence). This CDR3 comprises 16 residues. For the CDR3, the DNA is TGTGCCAGCAGCTTGGTGGGACAGGGGAACCGCTACGAGCAGTACTTC. Translating it yields CASSLVGQGNRYEQYF.

In its sample, this clone was seen many times. This sequence joins TRBV15 and TRBJ2-7; perhaps TRBD2 as D (5 bases). Germline V gene sequence: CDR1 LNHNV, CDR2 YYDKDF (reference sequence). The CDR3 has 13 residues. Trimming took off 8 bases at V and 0 bases at J, with 11 bases between the two ends. The CDR3 DNA sequence: TGTGCCACCGGGAGCGCCGTCTCCTACGAGCAGTACTTC. Translating gives CATGSAVSYEQYF. The entire variable domain, with the rest obtained from reference TRBV15 and TRBJ2-7, is as follows: DAMVIQNPRYQVTQFGKPVTLSCSQTLNHNVMYWYQQKSSQAPKLLFHYYDKDFNNEADTPDNFQSRRPNTSFCFLDIRSPGLGDTAMYLCATGSAVSYEQYFGPGTRLTVT.